The 17 T cell receptor beta chains reported below all come from one sample, sequenced in a study of read filtering for tumor transcriptome and immune sequencing. The library was built from approximately 400 ng RNA with molecular barcoded adaptors for alpha/delta and beta/gamma chains. One entry per CDR3 protein results from TCRdb running MiXCR on the reads. In the table there are about 39,000 distinct CDR3 sequences, 13% to 15% of which are singletons. The sequenced sample was a population of CD138-negative cells sorted from bone marrow. These receptor sequences come from a donor at least 40 years old with multiple myeloma.

This clonotype was seen ten or more times. The chain uses TRBV6-5 and TRBJ2-2; D is ambiguous. There are 12 residues in the CDR3. Germline loops: CDR1 MNHEY, CDR2 SVGAGI. Trimming left V 8 bases short and J 6 bases short, with 10 bases between. CDR3 bases: TGTGCCAGCTTAAGGGTCGCCGGGGAGCTGTTTTTT. Its translation is CASLRVAGELFF.

This clonotype was detected ten times or more. The chain carries TRBV11-2 and TRBJ2-2; D gene ambiguous. The CDR3 extends over 15 amino acids. V was clipped by 1 base and J by 1 base, with 7 bases between them. Germline assignment: CDR1 SGHAT and CDR2 FQNNGV. The CDR3 region is CASSLVGRNTGELFF. CDR3 DNA: TGTGCCAGCAGCTTAGTGGGCAGGAACACCGGGGAGCTGTTTTTT.

This clonotype was recorded many times. V usage is TRBV11-1 and J usage is TRBJ2-1; possibly TRBD1 for D (6 bases). The V end lost 5 bases, the J end lost 4 bases, and 12 bases lay between the germline ends. Germline lookup yields CDR1 SGHAT and CDR2 FQDESV (reference sequence). This CDR3 has 14 amino acids. The CDR3 spells CASSPDRLYNEQFF. DNA of the CDR3: TGTGCCAGCAGCCCGGACAGATTATACAATGAGCAGTTCTTC.

This clonotype was counted many times. The rearrangement joins TRBV2 to TRBJ1-5; D gene unclear. Germline V CDR1 and CDR2: SNHLY, FYNNEI. With 6 bases removed from V and 4 bases from J, the gap between germline ends came to 13 bases. The CDR3 is 14 residues long. CDR3 DNA sequence: TGTGCCAGCAGCCGCCTTACGGGGAATCAGCCCCAGCATTTT. Translated, it gives CASSRLTGNQPQHF.

Note on this clonotype: Given a far larger clone just one base away, this is likely a sequencing read error. The chain uses TRBV6-5 and TRBJ2-1, with 13 bases lining up with TRBD2. Germline V gene sequence: CDR1 MNHEY, CDR2 SVGAGI. The CDR3 length is 14 residues. After removal of 5 bases from V and 13 bases from J, the junction contained 8 bases not matched to a gene. The CDR3 DNA reads as TGTGCCAGCAGTCCGCGACTAGCGGGAGGTGGTCAGTTCTTC. Translation: CASSPRLAGGGQFF.

In DNA form, the CDR3 reads TGTGCCAGCTCACCCCCAGGGGTCTACGAGCAGTACTTC. As protein: CASSPPGVYEQYF. The chain couples TRBV18 to TRBJ2-7; TRBD1 might be the D (6 bases). V dropped 3 bases and J dropped 3 bases, with 9 bases sitting between them. CDR1 is KGHSH, CDR2 LQKENI, per germline. There are 13 residues in the CDR3.

This clonotype has at least ten counts. The chain has TRBV28 and TRBJ2-7; no clear D gene. This CDR3 contains 11 residues. The germline gives CDR1 MDHEN, CDR2 SYDVKM. Trimming cost V 9 bases and J 4 bases, with 10 bases left between them. The CDR3 nucleotides read TGTGCCAGTCGGTTTCAGTACGAGCAGTACTTC. It encodes CASRFQYEQYF.

The table lists this clonotype with many counts. The junction departs from the called germline gene at one end, perhaps through a read error. The CDR3, as DNA: TGTGCTAGCAGCGCTCGACTAGCGGGGGGCACAGATACGCAGTATTTT. Its protein is CASSARLAGGTDTQYF. This rearrangement joins TRBV7-7 to TRBJ2-3; 12 bases align to TRBD2. The germline gives CDR1 SSHAT, CDR2 FNYEAQ (reference sequence). CDR3 length: 16 amino acids.

In its sample, this clonotype was seen many times. The rearrangement joins TRBV12-3 or TRBV12-4 to TRBJ1-1; TRBD1 matches 11 bases. The CDR3 sequence is 15 residues long. Trimming took 5 bases from V and 4 from J; bases not matched to a gene: 6. The CDR3 loop is CASSTLGTGGTEAFF. CDR3 in DNA: TGTGCCAGCAGTACACTCGGGACAGGGGGCACTGAAGCTTTCTTT.

This clonotype was counted many times. The chain has TRBV5-1 and TRBJ2-7; no definite D call. Trimming shortened V by 0 bases and J by 3 bases, and 10 bases separated the two germline ends. CDR1 is SGHRS and CDR2 is YFSETQ in the germline V gene. There are 14 residues in the CDR3. The CDR3 spells CASSLGQNNYEQYF. Written as DNA, the CDR3 is TGCGCCAGCAGCTTGGGGCAGAATAACTACGAGCAGTACTTC.

The sample holds many counts of this clonotype. This chain uses TRBV19 with TRBJ1-4; the D is unclear. The CDR3 has 15 amino acids. The V end was cut by 5 bases, the J end by 0 bases, with 10 bases between. Germline V gives CDR1 LNHDA, CDR2 SQIVND (reference sequence). CDR3 protein: CASSPTRATNEKLFF. The CDR3 region has the DNA TGTGCCAGTAGTCCCACCCGAGCAACTAATGAAAAACTGTTTTTT.

This clonotype came up many times. The gene calls are TRBV4-1 and TRBJ1-2; 8 nucleotides agree with TRBD1. The germline CDR1 and CDR2 sequences are MGHRA and YSYEKL. The CDR3 has 13 residues. J lost 8 bases, V lost 1 base, and 3 bases had no gene match. CDR3 in amino acids: CASSQAGGRGYTF. The CDR3, as DNA: TGCGCCAGCAGCCAAGCAGGGGGCCGGGGCTACACCTTC.

This clonotype was picked up many times. The V gene is TRBV11-2, the J gene TRBJ1-1; maybe TRBD1 (5 bases). CDR3 size: 17 residues. Germline lookup yields CDR1 SGHAT and CDR2 FQNNGV. The V and J ends lost 1 base and 2 bases respectively, with 17 bases between them. CDR3 DNA sequence: TGTGCCAGCAGCTTAGGGCCTCGGGGGGGAGGAAACACTGAAGCTTTCTTT. Translating it yields CASSLGPRGGGNTEAFF.

The table lists this clonotype with many counts. This sequence joins TRBV6-4 and TRBJ2-1, with a weak D call TRBD2 (6 bases). CDR3 length: 13 amino acids. Germline V lookup: CDR1 MRHNA, CDR2 SNTAGT. The V gene lost 6 bases and the J gene lost 8 bases, with 14 bases spanning the gap. The CDR3 DNA is TGTGCCAGCAGCCGGGACTTCGACGATGAGCAGTTCTTC. Encoded protein: CASSRDFDDEQFF.

This clonotype was detected ten times or more. V usage is TRBV5-1 and J usage is TRBJ2-1; D is uncertain. Trimming removed 7 bases from V and 0 bases from J, with 14 bases in between. CDR3 size: 15 residues. Germline CDR1 reads SGHRS; CDR2 reads YFSETQ. CDR3 DNA: TGCGCCAGCCAGCCAGCGCTTAGCTCCTACAATGAGCAGTTCTTC. It yields the protein CASQPALSSYNEQFF.

This clonotype was seen repeatedly, ten times or more. The chain employs TRBV29-1 and TRBJ2-7; D remains unclear. Germline V CDR1 and CDR2: SQVTM, ANQGSEA. The CDR3 totals 11 residues. With 8 bases removed from V and 2 bases from J, the gap between germline ends came to 10 bases. The CDR3 DNA sequence: TGCAGCAAGACCGGGCCCTACGAGCAGTACTTC. Protein product: CSKTGPYEQYF.

The gene calls are TRBV5-1 and TRBJ2-1, with 13 positions matching TRBD2. Per germline, CDR1 SGHRS and CDR2 YFSETQ. Unmatched junction bases numbered 14, after V lost 5 bases and J lost 0 bases. The CDR3 contains 20 residues. CDR3 sequence (DNA): TGCGCCAGCAGATCCGGGACTAGCGGGACGGTCGATAGCTCCTACAATGAGCAGTTCTTC. Its protein is CASRSGTSGTVDSSYNEQFF.